Listed below are T cell receptor beta chains from one sample, sequenced in a study of OX40 agonist ivuxolimab in advanced cancers. Data came from immunoSEQ multiplex PCR; TCRdb stores just in-frame clones and leaves some out. Of under 200,000 clones in the sample, approximately 94% were seen once. The source material was CD4+ or CD8+ T cells sorted from blood, sampled in a trial of the OX40 agonist ivuxolimab. These receptors were taken from an adult with an advanced solid tumor such as melanoma, head and neck, liver or kidney cancer. The CDR3 runs from the conserved cysteine through the conserved F or W. A D gene is named only where the DNA matches it firmly. Clone size appears in some rows only: once, few, many, or a class for an expanded clone.

-	TRBV7-2	TRBJ2-7	-	TGTGCCAGCAGCTTAGTCTCCGGACTTCCCTACGAGCAGTACTTC	CASSLVSGLPYEQYF
-	TRBV27	TRBJ1-4	-	TGTGCCAGCAGCTTGTCCCCGGGGGGAGGCGAAAAACTGTTTTTT	CASSLSPGGGEKLFF
-	TRBV5-1	TRBJ2-2	-	TGCGCCAGCAGCATACGATCGAACACCGGGGAGCTGTTTTTT	CASSIRSNTGELFF
-	TRBV29-1	TRBJ2-5	-	TGCAGCGTTGTGTCGGAGACCCAGTACTTC	CSVVSETQYF
-	TRBV27	TRBJ1-1	-	TGTGCCACCCAATATAGGAACACTGAAGCTTTCTTT	CATQYRNTEAFF
-	TRBV4-1	TRBJ1-2	-	TGCGCCAGCAGCCCCAGTGGCCAAATCAGCTGGGGCTACACCTTC	CASSPSGQISWGYTF
-	TRBV6-5	TRBJ1-6	-	TGTGCCAGCAGTGAAAGGTACTCTAATTCACCCCTCCACTTT	CASSERYSNSPLHF
-	TRBV15	TRBJ2-4	once	TGTGCCACCAGCAGAGCTGGGAAGAGAGGAGAAGCCAAAAACATTCAGTACTTC	CATSRAGKRGEAKNIQYF
-	TRBV30	TRBJ1-2	-	TGTGCCTGGAGTGGTACCCCTCTCCGGCAGGGAGGCGGCTACACCTTC	CAWSGTPLRQGGGYTF
-	TRBV7-2	TRBJ1-2	-	TGTGCCAGCAGCTGGGACGCACGCGGCTACACCTTC	CASSWDARGYTF
TRBD2	TRBV7-2	TRBJ2-7	-	TGTGCCAGCAGCCCGACTAGCGGGGGGGTCGAGCAGTACTTC	CASSPTSGGVEQYF
-	TRBV27	TRBJ2-1	-	TGTGCCAGCAGTCACGAGCCCACTAGTGAGCAGTTCTTC	CASSHEPTSEQFF
-	TRBV7-7	TRBJ2-7	-	TGTGCTAGCAGCTTCTACGAGCAGTACTTC	CASSFYEQYF
-	TRBV19	TRBJ1-2	once	TGTGCCAGTAGTCTAGGGGCCGGCAACCTCTATGGCTACACCTTC	CASSLGAGNLYGYTF
TRBD1	TRBV5-1	TRBJ1-3	-	TGCGCCAGCAGCTTGGCTCCGATCGACAGGGGGGCTGGAAACACCATATATTTT	CASSLAPIDRGAGNTIYF
TRBD1	TRBV18	TRBJ1-1	-	TGTGCCAGCTCCCCCCGGGACAGGGAATCAGCTTTCTTT	CASSPRDRESAFF
-	TRBV7-2	TRBJ1-2	-	TGTGCCAGCAGTTCCCAACCCGCCGGAATTGGGTATGGCTACACCTTC	CASSSQPAGIGYGYTF
-	TRBV14	TRBJ2-1	-	TGTGCCAGCAGAGGAGGGAACAATGAGCAGTTCTTC	CASRGGNNEQFF
-	TRBV7-6	TRBJ2-1	-	TGTGCCAGCAGCTTCTTCGGGGGCTCCTACAATGAGCAGTTCTTC	CASSFFGGSYNEQFF
-	TRBV6-5	TRBJ1-1	-	TGTGCCAGCAGTTACTCATGGGCAGGGAGAAGGACTGAAGCTTTCTTT	CASSYSWAGRRTEAFF
-	TRBV5-6	TRBJ2-7	once	TGTGCCAGCAGCTTGTATCGGGGGGCGATCCCCTCCTACGAGCAGTACTTC	CASSLYRGAIPSYEQYF
-	TRBV27	TRBJ1-5	-	TGTGCCAGCAGTCCATTGGGTCCCAATCAGCCCCAGCATTTT	CASSPLGPNQPQHF
-	TRBV6-6	TRBJ1-5	-	TGTGCCAGCGTCAACGGAGGACATAGCAATCAGCCCCAGCATTTT	CASVNGGHSNQPQHF
TRBD1	TRBV27	TRBJ2-7	-	TGTGCCAGCGGAACTACAGGGGGCTACTTGGGGCAGTACTTC	CASGTTGGYLGQYF
-	TRBV5-8	TRBJ1-1	-	TGTGCCAGCAGCTTGATGTCAGTTCTGAACACTGAAGCTTTCTTT	CASSLMSVLNTEAFF
-	TRBV25-1	TRBJ1-1	-	TGTGCCAGCAGTGAATTGTGGGGAAACACTGAAGCTTTCTTT	CASSELWGNTEAFF